The 26 T cell receptor beta chains below come from one sample, sequenced in a study of T cell repertoires in cytomegalovirus infection. Antigen specificity for these receptors is unknown. Via MiXCR, TCRdb re-called the reads, giving one row per CDR3 protein. The table records some 900,000 distinct CDR3 sequences, 30% to 35% of them present only once. Sequences were derived from cultured CD8+ T cells from PBMCs, sampled from culture after CMV antigen stimulation. The receptors come from a human donor in good health (CMV status not recorded). Some clones in this sample may be carry-over from other donors' samples.

The chain has TRBV27 and TRBJ2-2; D perhaps matches TRBD1 (5 bases). This CDR3 is 14 amino acids long. V dropped 2 bases and J dropped 7 bases, with 11 bases sitting between them. The germline V gene encodes CDR1 MNHEY and CDR2 SMNVEV (reference sequence). The CDR3 coding sequence is TGTGCCAGCAGTTTAGGGCAGGGCGACGGGGAGCTGTTTTTT. Its protein product is CASSLGQGDGELFF.

The chain uses TRBV19 and TRBJ2-1, with TRBD2 as a possible D gene (5 bases). Germline lookup yields CDR1 LNHDA and CDR2 SQIVND (reference sequence). With 3 bases removed from V and 2 bases from J, the gap between germline ends came to 17 bases. This CDR3 is built from 17 residues. The CDR3 loop reads CASSMGLPGITYNEQFF. DNA of the CDR3: TGTGCCAGTAGTATGGGTCTCCCGGGGATCACCTACAATGAGCAGTTCTTC.

This clonotype has just a few counts. This chain uses TRBV19 with TRBJ2-1, with D unresolved. This CDR3 has 14 residues. V was cut by 1 base and J by 5 bases, with 9 bases left in between. CDR1 LNHDA and CDR2 SQIVND come from the germline V gene (reference sequence). CDR3 DNA sequence: TGTGCCAGTAGTATAGGTGGGGTTAACAATGAGCAGTTCTTC. It specifies CASSIGGVNNEQFF.

The V call is TRBV6-8, the J call TRBJ2-3; D is ambiguous. CDR1 MNHGY and CDR2 SAAAGT come from the germline V gene. The CDR3 has 17 residues. V was pared by 6 bases and J by 0 bases, with 19 bases between. This CDR3 reads CASRGGWRITSTDTQYF. The CDR3 nucleotides are TGTGCCAGCAGGGGTGGTTGGCGGATAACTAGCACAGATACGCAGTATTTT.

This clonotype was seen a handful of times. V usage is TRBV2 and J usage is TRBJ2-5; D uncertain. The CDR3 spans 11 residues. CDR1 is SNHLY, CDR2 FYNNEI, per germline. V lost 8 bases and J lost 5, with 9 bases in between. CDR3 region: CASYRRETQYF. The CDR3 nucleotides are TGTGCCAGCTACCGGCGGGAGACCCAGTACTTC. The variable domain in full, with the rest retrieved from reference TRBV2 and TRBJ2-5, is EPEVTQTPSHQVTQMGQEVILRCVPISNHLYFYWYRQILGQKVEFLVSFYNNEISEKSEIFDDQFSVERPDGSNFTLKIRSTKLEDSAMYFCASYRRETQYFGPGTRLLVL.

As for this clonotype: A junction boundary mismatches the germline segment, possibly from a read error. This chain uses TRBV7-6 with TRBJ1-6, with D tentatively TRBD1 (5 bases). This CDR3 has 12 amino acids. From germline, CDR1 is SGHVS and CDR2 FNYEAQ. CDR3 DNA sequence: TGTGCTAGCAGCCACTCTGGGGGGCCCCTCCACTTT. Translation: CASSHSGGPLHF.

There are many counts of this clonotype. The V gene is TRBV7-8, the J gene TRBJ2-2, with D perhaps matching TRBD2 (6 bases). The CDR3 contains 18 residues. Trimming took 1 base from V and 3 from J, leaving 18 bases between them. Germline CDR1 SGHVS, CDR2 FQNEAQ. The CDR3 loop reads CASSLGGVWDSYTGELFF. CDR3 nucleotide sequence: TGTGCCAGCAGCTTAGGTGGGGTCTGGGACTCTTACACCGGGGAGCTGTTTTTT.

The chain employs TRBV7-2 and TRBJ2-1, with no clear D. This CDR3 comprises 12 residues. Germline V lookup: CDR1 SGHTA, CDR2 FQGNSA. The V end was cut by 8 bases, the J end by 7 bases, with 12 bases between. Written as DNA, the CDR3 is TGTGCCAGCGGCCGAATTTTGAATGAGCAGTTCTTC. Its translation: CASGRILNEQFF.

The chain couples TRBV10-3 to TRBJ2-1; the match to TRBD2 covers 7 bases. CDR3 length: 13 residues. Looked up from germline, CDR1 is ENHRY and CDR2 is SYGVKD. The trim removed 11 bases at V and 7 bases at J, leaving 11 bases unmatched. The CDR3, as DNA: TGTGCCTACCCGAGGGAGGGGAAAAATGAGCAGTTCTTC. Protein: CAYPREGKNEQFF.

Only one count was recorded for this clonotype. The chain uses TRBV24-1 and TRBJ1-1, with no clear D. Germline V gene sequence: CDR1 KGHDR, CDR2 SFDVKD. The length of the CDR3 is 13 residues. Between the trimmed V and J ends, which lost 4 bases and 1 base, there was a span of 6 bases. This chain's CDR3 is CATSDRGNTEAFF. The CDR3 DNA follows: TGTGCCACCAGTGACAGAGGGAACACTGAAGCTTTCTTT.

Points on this clonotype: A much larger clone sits a single nucleotide away, making a read error possible. The V gene is TRBV6-6, the J gene TRBJ2-1; D possibly matches TRBD1 or TRBD2 (7 bases each). This CDR3 has 15 amino acids. Germline loops: CDR1 MNHNY, CDR2 SVGAGI (reference sequence). The CDR3, as DNA: TGTGTCAGCACCCAGGGGGGGTGGCCCTACAATGAGCAGTTCTTC. Its translation is CVSTQGGWPYNEQFF.

V gene TRBV25-1 combines with J gene TRBJ1-2; possibly TRBD1 for D (5 bases). Germline loops: CDR1 MGHDK, CDR2 SYGVNS. Trimming cost V 1 base and J 8 bases, with 11 bases left between them. The length of the CDR3 is 13 residues. In DNA, the CDR3 is TGTGCCAGCAGTGAATCTGGGGCTCGGGGCTACACCTTC. Residues: CASSESGARGYTF.

This chain uses TRBV5-4 with TRBJ2-6; 7 nucleotides align to TRBD1. The CDR3 is 19 residues long. Losses at the gene ends were 4 bases for V and 0 bases for J; bases not matched to a gene: 13. Germline V gene sequence: CDR1 SGHNT, CDR2 YYREEE (reference sequence). The CDR3 DNA sequence: TGTGCCAGCAGCACCGCCGGGACAGCTTACCTCTCTGGGGCCAACGTCCTGACTTTC. Translation gives CASSTAGTAYLSGANVLTF.

This clonotype occurred a few times. This sequence joins TRBV28 and TRBJ2-3; possibly TRBD1 or TRBD2 for D (5 bases each). Germline V CDR1 and CDR2: MDHEN, SYDVKM. The CDR3 sequence is 18 residues long. Trimming removed 6 bases from V and 0 bases from J, with 22 bases in between. The CDR3 DNA reads TGTGCCAGCAGCCAACCCCCGGGACCCACTGTAAGCACAGATACGCAGTATTTT. Its translation: CASSQPPGPTVSTDTQYF.

The table lists this clonotype with many counts. The chain is built from TRBV7-3 and TRBJ2-1, with 13 bases fitting TRBD2. Trimming removed 5 bases from V and 5 bases from J; junction bases left unmatched: 6. CDR3 length: 16 residues. CDR1 and CDR2 from the germline V gene are SGHTA and FQGTGA. CDR3 sequence: CASSPLAGGSHNEQFF. CDR3 nucleotides: TGTGCCAGCAGCCCACTAGCGGGGGGGTCACACAATGAGCAGTTCTTC.

This chain connects TRBV7-9 to TRBJ1-1; weak D call: TRBD1 (5 bases). With 11 bases removed from V and 2 bases from J, the gap between germline ends came to 12 bases. The CDR3 is 12 residues long. Germline loops: CDR1 SEHNR, CDR2 FQNEAQ (reference sequence). The DNA of the CDR3 is TGTGCCGGGGGAGCGGGTAACACTGAAGCTTTCTTT. Translation gives CAGGAGNTEAFF. The whole variable domain, remainder taken from reference TRBV7-9 and TRBJ1-1, is DTGVSQNPRHKITKRGQNVTFRCDPISEHNRLYWYRQTLGQGPEFLTYFQNEAQLEKSRLLSDRFSAERPKGSFSTLEIQRTEQGDSAMYLCAGGAGNTEAFFGQGTRLTVV.

V is TRBV7-2 and J is TRBJ1-5, with D unclear. Trimming shortened V by 1 base and J by 3 bases, and 10 bases separated the two germline ends. The CDR3 contains 15 residues. The germline CDR1 and CDR2 sequences are SGHTA and FQGNSA. CDR3: CASSLGSGVNQPQHF. CDR3 DNA sequence: TGTGCCAGCAGCTTAGGCAGCGGCGTCAATCAGCCCCAGCATTTT.

This clonotype has just a few counts. This chain joins TRBV6-5 and TRBJ2-1; TRBD2 might be the D (7 bases). Germline CDR1 and CDR2: MNHEY and SVGAGI. The V and J ends lost 7 bases and 6 bases respectively, with 19 bases between them. The CDR3 totals 15 residues. CDR3 nucleotides: TGTGCCAGCACCCAGAGGGGGGGCCGTATCAATGAGCAGTTCTTC. Encoded protein: CASTQRGGRINEQFF.

This clonotype was recorded many times. The chain has TRBV7-2 and TRBJ2-2; 8 nucleotides line up with TRBD1. This CDR3 is built from 14 residues. In germline, CDR1 is SGHTA, CDR2 FQGNSA. V lost 6 bases to trimming and J lost 8 bases; unmatched junction nucleotides: 8. CDR3 residues: CASSPSGGAGELFF. CDR3 coding DNA: TGTGCCAGCAGTCCTTCAGGGGGCGCGGGGGAGCTGTTTTTT.

Ten or more counts support this clonotype. The CDR3 protein is CASSAHRTGGSPLHF. Written as DNA, the CDR3 is TGCGCCAGCAGCGCGCACAGGACCGGGGGGTCACCCCTCCACTTT. The chain uses TRBV4-1 and TRBJ1-6; perhaps TRBD1 as D (5 bases). The germline V gene encodes CDR1 MGHRA and CDR2 YSYEKL. CDR3 size: 15 residues. The V and J ends lost 5 bases and 10 bases respectively, with 18 bases between them.

This clonotype was seen only a few times. The V gene is TRBV7-9, the J gene TRBJ1-2, with D maybe TRBD1 (6 bases). CDR1 and CDR2 (germline): SEHNR, FQNEAQ (reference sequence). The CDR3 has 17 amino acids. The V gene lost 1 base and the J gene lost 2 bases, with 17 bases spanning the gap. The CDR3 DNA reads as TGTGCCAGCAGCTTAGATTTAGTCGTCCAGGGGAACTATGGCTACACCTTC. Translating it yields CASSLDLVVQGNYGYTF. The variable domain in full, completed from reference TRBV7-9 and TRBJ1-2, reads DTGVSQNPRHKITKRGQNVTFRCDPISEHNRLYWYRQTLGQGPEFLTYFQNEAQLEKSRLLSDRFSAERPKGSFSTLEIQRTEQGDSAMYLCASSLDLVVQGNYGYTFGSGTRLTVV.

DNA for the CDR3: TGCGCCAGCAGCTTTGGATATCGTGGGACAAACTCCTACAATGAGCAGTTCTTC. Translated, it gives CASSFGYRGTNSYNEQFF. This rearrangement joins TRBV5-1 to TRBJ2-1; maybe TRBD1 (6 bases). CDR1 and CDR2 (germline): SGHRS, YFSETQ. This CDR3 region has 18 residues. With 2 bases removed from V and 0 bases from J, the gap between germline ends came to 18 bases.

The gene calls are TRBV5-4 and TRBJ1-2, with D uncertain. The CDR3 loop spans 15 amino acids. Germline-derived CDR1 and CDR2 are SGHNT and YYREEE (reference sequence). V was cut by 4 bases and J by 2 bases, with 15 bases left in between. The CDR3 DNA reads as TGTGCCAGCAGCCCGGAGGGCAGTCGGAACTATGGCTACACCTTC. As protein: CASSPEGSRNYGYTF.

V is TRBV19 and J is TRBJ1-6; D not certain. Per germline, CDR1 LNHDA and CDR2 SQIVND (reference sequence). Deletions cut 7 bases from V and 10 bases from J, with 20 bases between. The CDR3 consists of 15 residues. The CDR3: CASTGSANPGSPLHF. DNA of the CDR3: TGTGCCAGTACGGGGTCCGCTAATCCGGGGTCACCCCTCCACTTT.

The V gene is TRBV10-3, the J gene TRBJ2-1, with a tentative D call TRBD1 (6 bases). From germline, CDR1 is ENHRY and CDR2 SYGVKD. V shed 8 bases and J shed 5 bases, with 10 bases lying between them. The CDR3 length is 12 residues. DNA for the CDR3: TGTGCCATCCTCGAGGGGGACAATGAGCAGTTCTTC. Its translation: CAILEGDNEQFF.

The rearrangement links TRBV27 to TRBJ1-2; perhaps TRBD1 as D (5 bases). The CDR3 sequence is 14 residues long. V was pared by 6 bases and J by 4 bases, with 15 bases between. The germline CDR1 and CDR2 sequences are MNHEY and SMNVEV (reference sequence). CDR3 sequence (DNA): TGTGCCAGCAGCCACAGGCCAAACAGCTATGGCTACACCTTC. Residues: CASSHRPNSYGYTF.